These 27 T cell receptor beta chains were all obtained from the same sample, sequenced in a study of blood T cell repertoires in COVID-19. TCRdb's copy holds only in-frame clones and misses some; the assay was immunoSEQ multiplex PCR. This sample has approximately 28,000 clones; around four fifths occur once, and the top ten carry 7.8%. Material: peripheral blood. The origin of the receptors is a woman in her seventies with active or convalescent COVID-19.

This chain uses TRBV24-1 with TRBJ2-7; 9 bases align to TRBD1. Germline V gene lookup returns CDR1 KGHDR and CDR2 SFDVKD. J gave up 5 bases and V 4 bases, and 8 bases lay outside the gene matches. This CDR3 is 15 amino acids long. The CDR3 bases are TGTGCCACCAGTGACGGGACAGGGAATATCCACGAGCAGTACTTC. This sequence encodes CATSDGTGNIHEQYF.

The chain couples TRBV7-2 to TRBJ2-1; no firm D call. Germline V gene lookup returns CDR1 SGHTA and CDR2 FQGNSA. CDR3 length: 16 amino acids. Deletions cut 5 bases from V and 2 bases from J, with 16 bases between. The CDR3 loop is CASSPAGVRPYNEQFF. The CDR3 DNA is TGTGCCAGCAGCCCCGCCGGAGTAAGACCCTACAATGAGCAGTTCTTC.

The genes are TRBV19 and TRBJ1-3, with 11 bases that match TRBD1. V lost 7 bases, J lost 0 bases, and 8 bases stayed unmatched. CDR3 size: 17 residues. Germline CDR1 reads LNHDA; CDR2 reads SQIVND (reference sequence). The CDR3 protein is CASTTRDRGSSGNTIYF. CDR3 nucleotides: TGTGCCAGTACTACTCGGGACAGGGGGAGCTCTGGAAACACCATATATTTT.

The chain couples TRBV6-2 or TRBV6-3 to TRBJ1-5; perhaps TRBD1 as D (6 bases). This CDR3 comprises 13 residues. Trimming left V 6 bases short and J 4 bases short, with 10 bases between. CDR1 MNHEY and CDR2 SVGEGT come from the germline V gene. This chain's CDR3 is CASSLGQNQPQHF. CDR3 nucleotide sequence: TGTGCCAGCAGCCTCGGACAGAATCAGCCCCAGCATTTT.

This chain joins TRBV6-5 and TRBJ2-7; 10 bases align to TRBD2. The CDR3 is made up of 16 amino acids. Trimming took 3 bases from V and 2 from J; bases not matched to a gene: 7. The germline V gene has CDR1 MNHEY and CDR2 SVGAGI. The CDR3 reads CASSYSSGGTTYEQYF. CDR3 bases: TGTGCCAGCAGTTATAGTAGCGGGGGGACAACCTACGAGCAGTACTTC.

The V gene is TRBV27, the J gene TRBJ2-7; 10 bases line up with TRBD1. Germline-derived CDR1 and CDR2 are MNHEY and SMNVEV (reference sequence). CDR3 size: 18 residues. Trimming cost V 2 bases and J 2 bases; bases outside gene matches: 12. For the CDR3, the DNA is TGTGCCAGCAGTTTACGTAGTTGGGGACAGGGGACGACCTACGAGCAGTACTTC. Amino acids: CASSLRSWGQGTTYEQYF.

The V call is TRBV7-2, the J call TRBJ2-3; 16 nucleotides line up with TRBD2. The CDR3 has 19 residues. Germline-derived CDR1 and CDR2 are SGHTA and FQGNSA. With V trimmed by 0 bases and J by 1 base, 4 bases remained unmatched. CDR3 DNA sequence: TGTGCCAGCAGCTTAGCGGGACTAGCGGGGGGGCCTCGCACAGATACGCAGTATTTT. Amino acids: CASSLAGLAGGPRTDTQYF. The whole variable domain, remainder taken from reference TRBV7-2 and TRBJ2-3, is GAGVSQSPSNKVTEKGKDVELRCDPISGHTALYWYRQSLGQGLEFLIYFQGNSAPDKSGLPSDRFSAERTGGSVSTLTIQRTQQEDSAVYLCASSLAGLAGGPRTDTQYFGPGTRLTVL.

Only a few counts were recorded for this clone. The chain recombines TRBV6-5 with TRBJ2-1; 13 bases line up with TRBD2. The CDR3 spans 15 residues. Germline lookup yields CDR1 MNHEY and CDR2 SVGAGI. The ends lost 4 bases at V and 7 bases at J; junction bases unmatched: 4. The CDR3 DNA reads TGTGCCAGCAGTTCTGGGACTAGCGGGACGAATGAGCAGTTCTTC. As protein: CASSSGTSGTNEQFF.

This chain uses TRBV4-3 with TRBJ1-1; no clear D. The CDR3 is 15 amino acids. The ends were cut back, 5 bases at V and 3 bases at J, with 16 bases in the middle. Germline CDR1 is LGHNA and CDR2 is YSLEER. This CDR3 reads CASSFSFPRDTEAFF. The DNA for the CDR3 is TGCGCCAGCAGCTTTTCATTCCCACGGGACACTGAAGCTTTCTTT.

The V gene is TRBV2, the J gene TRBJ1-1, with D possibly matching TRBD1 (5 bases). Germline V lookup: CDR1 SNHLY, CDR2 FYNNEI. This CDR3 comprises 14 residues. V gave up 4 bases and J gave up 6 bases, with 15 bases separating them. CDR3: CASSGPAGIAEAFF. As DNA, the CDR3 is TGTGCCAGCAGTGGACCGGCAGGGATCGCTGAAGCTTTCTTT.

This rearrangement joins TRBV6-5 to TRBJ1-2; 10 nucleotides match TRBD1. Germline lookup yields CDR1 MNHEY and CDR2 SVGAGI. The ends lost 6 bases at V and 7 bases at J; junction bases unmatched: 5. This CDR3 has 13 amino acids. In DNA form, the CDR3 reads TGTGCCAGCAGGAGGACAGGGGGGATTGGCTACACCTTC. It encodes CASRRTGGIGYTF.

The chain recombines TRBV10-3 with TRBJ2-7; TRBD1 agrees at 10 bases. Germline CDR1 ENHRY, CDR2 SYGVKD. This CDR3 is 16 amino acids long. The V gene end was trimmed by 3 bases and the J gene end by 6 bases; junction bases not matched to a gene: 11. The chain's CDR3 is CAISDLSGTGDLEQYF. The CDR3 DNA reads TGTGCCATCAGTGACCTATCCGGGACAGGGGACCTCGAGCAGTACTTC.

The CDR3 reads CASSVGQRGYEQYF. The DNA for the CDR3 is TGTGCCAGCAGCGTAGGACAGCGGGGCTACGAGCAGTACTTC. V gene TRBV9 combines with J gene TRBJ2-7; TRBD2 aligns across 7 bases. This CDR3 comprises 14 residues. Germline lookup yields CDR1 SGDLS and CDR2 YYNGEE. J was trimmed by 3 bases and V by 0 bases; bases with no gene match: 3.

CDR3 DNA sequence: TGCGCCAGCAGCATGGGACAGGCGGCGTTAGAAAAACTGTTTTTT. Encoded protein: CASSMGQAALEKLFF. The chain combines TRBV5-1 with TRBJ1-4; 8 nucleotides line up with TRBD1. V was pared by 4 bases and J by 8 bases, with 10 bases of the junction left unmatched. Germline V lookup: CDR1 SGHRS, CDR2 YFSETQ. This CDR3 is built from 15 residues.

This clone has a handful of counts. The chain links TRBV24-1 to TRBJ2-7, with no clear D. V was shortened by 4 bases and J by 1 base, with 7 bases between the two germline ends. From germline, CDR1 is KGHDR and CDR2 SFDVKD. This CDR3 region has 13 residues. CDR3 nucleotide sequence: TGTGCCACCAGTGACTCCCCTTCCTACGAGCAGTACTTC. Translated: CATSDSPSYEQYF.

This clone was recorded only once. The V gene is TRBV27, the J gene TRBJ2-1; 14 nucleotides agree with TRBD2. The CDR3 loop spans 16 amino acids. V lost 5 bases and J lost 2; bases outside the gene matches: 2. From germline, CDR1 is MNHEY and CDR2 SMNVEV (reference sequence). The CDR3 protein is CASSLTSGRAYNEQFF. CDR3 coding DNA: TGTGCCAGCAGTCTGACTAGCGGGAGGGCCTACAATGAGCAGTTCTTC.

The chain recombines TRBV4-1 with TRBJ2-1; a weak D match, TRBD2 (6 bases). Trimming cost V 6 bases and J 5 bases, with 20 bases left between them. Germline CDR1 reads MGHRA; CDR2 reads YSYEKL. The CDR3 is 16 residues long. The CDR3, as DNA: TGCGCCAGCAGTAATCCCGGGACTCCCCCCCACAATGAGCAGTTCTTC. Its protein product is CASSNPGTPPHNEQFF.

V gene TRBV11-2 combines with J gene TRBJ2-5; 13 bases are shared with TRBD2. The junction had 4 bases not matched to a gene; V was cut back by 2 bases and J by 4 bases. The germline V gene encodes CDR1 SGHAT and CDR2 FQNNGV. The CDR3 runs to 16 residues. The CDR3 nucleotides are TGTGCCAGCAGCTTACATGGGACTAGCGGGACAGAGACCCAGTACTTC. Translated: CASSLHGTSGTETQYF.

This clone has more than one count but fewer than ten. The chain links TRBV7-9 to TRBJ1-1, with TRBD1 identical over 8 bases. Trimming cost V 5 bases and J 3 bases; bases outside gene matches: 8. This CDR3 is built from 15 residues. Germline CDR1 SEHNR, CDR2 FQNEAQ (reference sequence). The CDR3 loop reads CASSPEQGEYTEAFF. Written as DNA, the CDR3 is TGTGCCAGCAGCCCTGAACAGGGGGAGTACACTGAAGCTTTCTTT.

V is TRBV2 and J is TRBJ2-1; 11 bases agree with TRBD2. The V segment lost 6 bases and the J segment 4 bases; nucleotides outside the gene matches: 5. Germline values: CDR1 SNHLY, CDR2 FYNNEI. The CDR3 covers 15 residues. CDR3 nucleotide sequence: TGTGCCAGCAGGTTACTAGCGGGGGAATACAATGAGCAGTTCTTC. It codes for CASRLLAGEYNEQFF.

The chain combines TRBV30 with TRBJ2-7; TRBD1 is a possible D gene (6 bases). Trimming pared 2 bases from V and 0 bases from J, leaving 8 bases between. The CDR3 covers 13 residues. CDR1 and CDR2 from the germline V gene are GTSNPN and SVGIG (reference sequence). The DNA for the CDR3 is TGTGCCTGGAGTACAGGGACCTCCTACGAGCAGTACTTC. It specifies CAWSTGTSYEQYF.

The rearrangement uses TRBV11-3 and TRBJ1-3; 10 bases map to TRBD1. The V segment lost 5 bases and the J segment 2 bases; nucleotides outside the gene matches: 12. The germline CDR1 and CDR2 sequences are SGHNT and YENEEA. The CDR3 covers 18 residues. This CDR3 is CASSPIGGQGIAGNTIYF. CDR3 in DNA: TGTGCCAGCAGCCCCATTGGGGGACAGGGGATCGCTGGAAACACCATATATTTT.

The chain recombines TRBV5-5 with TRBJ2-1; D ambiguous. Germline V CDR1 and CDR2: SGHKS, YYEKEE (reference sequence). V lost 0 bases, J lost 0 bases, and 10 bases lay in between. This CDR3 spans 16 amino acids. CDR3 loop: CASSLATLSSYNEQFF. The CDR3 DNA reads TGTGCCAGCAGCTTGGCCACCCTGAGCTCCTACAATGAGCAGTTCTTC.

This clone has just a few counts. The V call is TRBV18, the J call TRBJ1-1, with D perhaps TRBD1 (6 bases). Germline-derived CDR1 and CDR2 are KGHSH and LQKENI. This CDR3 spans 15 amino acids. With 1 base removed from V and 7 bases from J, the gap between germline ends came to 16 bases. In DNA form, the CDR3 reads TGTGCCAGCTCACCACAAATGGACAGCGCCATTGAAGCTTTCTTT. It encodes CASSPQMDSAIEAFF.

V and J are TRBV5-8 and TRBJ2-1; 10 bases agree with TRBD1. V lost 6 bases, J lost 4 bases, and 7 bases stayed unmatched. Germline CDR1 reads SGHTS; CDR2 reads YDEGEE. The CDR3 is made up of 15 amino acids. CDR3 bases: TGTGCCAGCACCGTTTCGGGACAGGGGTACAATGAGCAGTTCTTC. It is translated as CASTVSGQGYNEQFF.

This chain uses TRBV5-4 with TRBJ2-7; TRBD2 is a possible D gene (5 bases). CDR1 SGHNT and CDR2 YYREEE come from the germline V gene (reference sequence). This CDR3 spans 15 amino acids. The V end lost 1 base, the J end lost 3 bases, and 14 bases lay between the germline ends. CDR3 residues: CASSLKGAGFYEQYF. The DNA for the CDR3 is TGTGCCAGCAGCTTGAAGGGAGCTGGGTTCTACGAGCAGTACTTC.

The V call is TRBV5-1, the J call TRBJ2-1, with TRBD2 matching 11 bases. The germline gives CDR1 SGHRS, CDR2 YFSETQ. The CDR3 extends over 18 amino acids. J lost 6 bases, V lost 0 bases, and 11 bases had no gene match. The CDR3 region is CASSLGATSGGATNEQFF. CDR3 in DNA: TGCGCCAGCAGCTTGGGGGCTACTAGCGGGGGAGCGACCAATGAGCAGTTCTTC. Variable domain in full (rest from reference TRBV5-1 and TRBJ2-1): KAGVTQTPRYLIKTRGQQVTLSCSPISGHRSVSWYQQTPGQGLQFLFEYFSETQRNKGNFPGRFSGRQFSNSRSEMNVSTLELGDSALYLCASSLGATSGGATNEQFFGPGTRLTVL.